This entry lists 19 T cell receptor beta chains sequenced from one sample in a study of blood T cell repertoires in COVID-19. Assay used: immunoSEQ multiplex PCR; TCRdb lists only in-frame clones, some missing. The sample lists 65,000 to 70,000 clones, more than 85% occurring once. The sequenced sample was peripheral blood. All receptors come from a human donor with active COVID-19. The donor label of this sample is uncertain.

The chain joins TRBV7-3 to TRBJ1-2; maybe TRBD1 (6 bases). The length of the CDR3 is 15 residues. The germline CDR1 and CDR2 sequences are SGHTA and FQGTGA. With 5 bases removed from V and 0 bases from J, the gap between germline ends came to 13 bases. CDR3 sequence: CASSLGADANYGYTF. CDR3 DNA sequence: TGTGCCAGCAGCCTGGGGGCGGACGCTAACTATGGCTACACCTTC. Based on the CDR3 plus reference TRBV7-3 and TRBJ1-2, the full variable domain is GAGVSQTPSNKVTEKGKYVELRCDPISGHTALYWYRQSLGQGPEFLIYFQGTGAADDSGLPNDRFFAVRPEGSVSTLKIQRTERGDSAVYLCASSLGADANYGYTFGSGTRLTVV.

The rearrangement links TRBV28 to TRBJ2-4; D is undetermined. Germline CDR1 and CDR2: MDHEN and SYDVKM. The CDR3 runs to 12 residues. Trimming cost V 4 bases and J 8 bases, with 9 bases left between them. CDR3 DNA sequence: TGTGCCAGCAGTTCCAGTGGTGACATTCAGTACTTC. Its protein product is CASSSSGDIQYF. The full variable domain, completed using reference TRBV28 and TRBJ2-4, is DVKVTQSSRYLVKRTGEKVFLECVQDMDHENMFWYRQDPGLGLRLIYFSYDVKMKEKGDIPEGYSVSREKKERFSLILESASTNQTSMYLCASSSSGDIQYFGAGTRLSVL.

The chain combines TRBV19 with TRBJ2-7; 12 positions match TRBD2. This CDR3 region has 16 residues. The V segment lost 5 bases and the J segment 3 bases; nucleotides outside the gene matches: 8. CDR1 and CDR2 from the germline V gene are LNHDA and SQIVND (reference sequence). The CDR3 sequence: CASSFLLAGGLYEQYF. The DNA of the CDR3 is TGTGCCAGTAGTTTCTTACTAGCGGGAGGACTCTACGAGCAGTACTTC. Full variable domain (remainder filled in from reference TRBV19 and TRBJ2-7): DGGITQSPKYLFRKEGQNVTLSCEQNLNHDAMYWYRQDPGQGLRLIYYSQIVNDFQKGDIAEGYSVSREKKESFPLTVTSAQKNPTAFYLCASSFLLAGGLYEQYFGPGTRLTVT.

The V gene is TRBV18, the J gene TRBJ1-5; 9 nucleotides agree with TRBD1. The CDR3 sequence is 15 residues long. Looked up from germline, CDR1 is KGHSH and CDR2 is LQKENI. V was pared by 1 base and J by 5 bases, with 3 bases of the junction left unmatched. CDR3 sequence reads: CASSPRTGADQPQHF. DNA of the CDR3: TGTGCCAGCTCACCACGGACAGGGGCGGATCAGCCCCAGCATTTT.

The chain uses TRBV7-9 and TRBJ2-1; D might be TRBD2 (5 bases). V lost 5 bases and J 10 bases, leaving 12 bases between the germline ends. The V gene's germline CDR1 is SEHNR and CDR2 FQNEAQ (reference sequence). The CDR3 spans 12 residues. The CDR3: CASSPHTGEQFF. CDR3 nucleotides: TGTGCCAGCAGCCCTCACACGGGGGAGCAGTTCTTC. The whole variable domain, remainder taken from reference TRBV7-9 and TRBJ2-1, is DTGVSQNPRHKITKRGQNVTFRCDPISEHNRLYWYRQTLGQGPEFLTYFQNEAQLEKSRLLSDRFSAERPKGSFSTLEIQRTEQGDSAMYLCASSPHTGEQFFGPGTRLTVL.

This chain connects TRBV19 to TRBJ1-1; D gene uncertain. Trimming stripped 6 bases from V and 2 bases from J, with 10 bases between. CDR3 length: 13 residues. Germline lookup yields CDR1 LNHDA and CDR2 SQIVND (reference sequence). CDR3 nucleotide sequence: TGTGCCAGTAGGACAACAGATAACACTGAAGCTTTCTTT. It translates to CASRTTDNTEAFF.

This chain joins TRBV28 and TRBJ2-2, with D unclear. Between the trimmed V and J ends, which lost 2 bases and 8 bases, there was a span of 18 bases. The germline V gene encodes CDR1 MDHEN and CDR2 SYDVKM. This CDR3 region has 16 residues. CDR3 sequence: CASSLTDAMFPGELFF. CDR3 nucleotides: TGTGCCAGCAGTTTAACAGATGCCATGTTTCCGGGGGAGCTGTTTTTT.

The V call is TRBV27, the J call TRBJ1-2, with 7 bases lining up with TRBD1. In germline, CDR1 is MNHEY, CDR2 SMNVEV (reference sequence). The ends lost 3 bases at V and 4 bases at J; junction bases unmatched: 8. The CDR3 has 15 residues. In nucleotides, the CDR3 is TGTGCCAGCAGTTTCACCCGACAGGGAGTCTATGGCTACACCTTC. Its translation is CASSFTRQGVYGYTF.

The chain uses TRBV29-1 and TRBJ2-2; D may be TRBD1 (6 bases). The length of the CDR3 is 15 residues. Trimming cost V 1 base and J 7 bases, with 16 bases left between them. Germline assignment: CDR1 SQVTM and CDR2 ANQGSEA. CDR3 coding DNA: TGCAGCGTTGAAGGTGAACAGGGTTCCCGCGGGGAGCTGTTTTTT. Residues: CSVEGEQGSRGELFF.

This clone was observed once. The chain couples TRBV11-2 to TRBJ2-1; TRBD2 matches 7 bases. In germline, CDR1 is SGHAT, CDR2 FQNNGV. V was clipped by 1 base and J by 3 bases; unmatched bases: 9. The CDR3 runs 17 residues. The CDR3 here is CASSLGGGTTIYNEQFF. In nucleotides, the CDR3 is TGTGCCAGCAGCTTAGGCGGCGGGACTACCATCTACAATGAGCAGTTCTTC. The whole variable domain, remainder taken from reference TRBV11-2 and TRBJ2-1, is EAGVAQSPRYKIIEKRQSVAFWCNPISGHATLYWYQQILGQGPKLLIQFQNNGVVDDSQLPKDRFSAERLKGVDSTLKIQPAKLEDSAVYLCASSLGGGTTIYNEQFFGPGTRLTVL.

This sequence joins TRBV11-3 and TRBJ1-2; 9 nucleotides align to TRBD1. This CDR3 has 18 residues. CDR1 is SGHNT and CDR2 is YENEEA in the germline V gene. Germline trimming cut 5 bases from V and 4 bases from J; bases unmatched to any gene: 17. For the CDR3, the DNA is TGTGCCAGCAGCCCGGGACAGGGAGGGTCGGGCCTTACCTATGGCTACACCTTC. Amino acid sequence: CASSPGQGGSGLTYGYTF.

The chain recombines TRBV6-6 with TRBJ2-2; TRBD2 aligns across 10 bases. V was clipped by 6 bases and J by 6 bases; unmatched bases: 7. CDR3 length equals 15 residues. CDR1 is MNHNY and CDR2 is SVGAGI in the germline V gene (reference sequence). CDR3 nucleotides: TGTGCCAGCAGCTCTAGCGGGAGTTGGGCCGGGGAGCTGTTTTTT. It specifies CASSSSGSWAGELFF.

The CDR3 DNA follows: TGTGCCAGCAGCCTGGGACACCAGCCCCAGCATTTT. Translated: CASSLGHQPQHF. This rearrangement joins TRBV3-1 (or the pseudogene TRBV3-2) to TRBJ1-5, with D perhaps TRBD1 (6 bases). V was cut by 4 bases and J by 7 bases, with 8 bases left in between. Germline V gives CDR1 LGHDT, CDR2 YNNKEL (reference sequence). The CDR3 sequence is 12 residues long.

The rearrangement joins TRBV28 to TRBJ2-7; no clear D gene. V lost 6 bases and J 3 bases, leaving 9 bases between the germline ends. The CDR3 sequence is 12 residues long. In germline, CDR1 is MDHEN, CDR2 SYDVKM. For the CDR3, the DNA is TGTGCCAGCAGACCTAGGTACTACGAGCAGTACTTC. Translating it yields CASRPRYYEQYF.

This sequence joins TRBV28 and TRBJ2-2; D not resolved. V lost 6 bases and J lost 0, with 11 bases in between. The CDR3 runs 15 residues. CDR1 is MDHEN, CDR2 SYDVKM, per germline. The CDR3 sequence is CASRARGANTGELFF. The CDR3 DNA sequence: TGTGCCAGCAGGGCCCGTGGAGCGAACACCGGGGAGCTGTTTTTT.

The count of this clone is one. This chain uses TRBV9 with TRBJ2-3; 7 nucleotides line up with TRBD2. There are 15 residues in the CDR3. Germline CDR1 SGDLS, CDR2 YYNGEE. The V gene end was trimmed by 2 bases and the J gene end by 4 bases; junction bases not matched to a gene: 7. The DNA of the CDR3 is TGTGCCAGCAGCGTGGTGGGCGGGAGCCCAGATACGCAGTATTTT. It yields the protein CASSVVGGSPDTQYF.

The chain couples TRBV29-1 to TRBJ1-4; 10 nucleotides align to TRBD1. Germline CDR1 SQVTM, CDR2 ANQGSEA. This CDR3 has 13 residues. V trimming: 5 bases; J trimming: 10 bases; junction bases outside the gene matches: 7. Here the CDR3 reads CSVSDRGLVKLFF. The CDR3 coding sequence is TGCAGCGTTTCCGACAGGGGGCTGGTAAAACTGTTTTTT.

J is TRBJ2-1 and V is TRBV4-2, with 9 bases lining up with TRBD2. After removal of 0 bases from V and 8 bases from J, the junction contained 8 bases not matched to a gene. Germline V gene lookup returns CDR1 LGHNA and CDR2 YNFKEQ. CDR3 length: 16 amino acids. CDR3 residues: CASSQDRGSGSDEQFF. CDR3 coding DNA: TGTGCCAGCAGCCAAGATCGGGGTAGCGGGAGCGATGAGCAGTTCTTC.

The V gene is TRBV7-9, the J gene TRBJ2-7; possibly TRBD1 for D (6 bases). Germline V CDR1 and CDR2: SEHNR, FQNEAQ (reference sequence). Trimming took off 4 bases at V and 1 base at J, with 11 bases between the two ends. CDR3 size: 14 residues. CDR3 DNA: TGTGCCAGCAGCTCGCTCGGACAGTCCTACGAGCAGTACTTC. Translating it yields CASSSLGQSYEQYF.